The rows below give T cell receptor beta chains drawn from one sample of a study of cytomegalovirus exposure and HLA in healthy donors. Sequencing used immunoSEQ multiplex PCR; TCRdb keeps in-frame clones, though not all of them. The sample holds approximately 100,000 clones, more than 60% seen once. Sequencing was done on a sample of PBMCs. These receptors were taken from a female donor in good health and CMV-seronegative. Both conserved end residues are part of each CDR3. The D gene is left open where the match is weak. Size is omitted from some rows. Given values are once, few, many or a class for expanded clones.

NA	TRBV4-3	TRBJ1-6	NA	CASSQDITGEYNSPLHF	TGCGCCAGCAGCCAAGATATCACAGGAGAGTATAATTCACCCCTCCACTTT
NA	TRBV5-5	TRBJ1-6	NA	CASSLRGLDSPLHF	TGTGCCAGCAGCTTGAGGGGGTTGGATTCACCCCTCCACTTT
NA	TRBV23-1	TRBJ1-4	once	CASSPPDSPRRRNEKLFF	TGCGCCAGCAGTCCACCCGACAGCCCTCGTCGCCGAAATGAAAAACTGTTTTTT
NA	TRBV28	TRBJ1-5	few	CASSPGGGNQPQHF	TGTGCCAGCAGTCCAGGTGGGGGGAATCAGCCCCAGCATTTT
TRBD1	TRBV7-2	TRBJ2-1	NA	CASSLEAGTGSKQFF	TGTGCCAGCAGCTTAGAGGCCGGGACAGGTTCTAAGCAGTTCTTC
TRBD2	TRBV9	TRBJ2-5	NA	CASSGTSGGETQYF	TGTGCCAGCAGCGGGACTAGCGGGGGTGAGACCCAGTACTTC
NA	TRBV19	TRBJ1-6	few	CASIGAIDSPLHF	TGTGCCAGTATTGGGGCTATTGATTCACCCCTCCACTTT
TRBD2	TRBV28	TRBJ2-3	NA	CASSPSGEADTQYF	TGTGCCAGCAGTCCTAGCGGGGAAGCAGATACGCAGTATTTT
TRBD2	TRBV30	TRBJ2-3	few	CAWSVLAGRYTDTQYF	TGTGCCTGGAGTGTCCTAGCGGGGAGATATACAGATACGCAGTATTTT
NA	TRBV9	TRBJ2-7	NA	CASSEGLGAEYEQYF	TGTGCCAGCAGCGAGGGGTTGGGGGCGGAGTACGAGCAGTACTTC
TRBD2	TRBV7-2	TRBJ2-3	NA	CASSWGGSGGADTQYF	TGTGCCAGCAGCTGGGGGGGTAGCGGGGGGGCAGATACGCAGTATTTT
TRBD1	TRBV5-4	TRBJ1-5	NA	CASSLGTGGNQPQHF	TGTGCCAGCAGCCTCGGGACAGGGGGAAATCAGCCCCAGCATTTT
TRBD2	TRBV25-1	TRBJ2-3	NA	CASSVLTSGGFTDTQYF	TGTGCCAGCAGTGTTTTGACTAGCGGGGGGTTCACAGATACGCAGTATTTT
TRBD1	TRBV29-1	TRBJ1-5	NA	CSVGGGQGANQPQHF	TGCAGCGTTGGGGGCGGACAGGGGGCAAATCAGCCCCAGCATTTT
NA	TRBV6-1	TRBJ2-1	NA	CASSVTGTNNEQFF	TGTGCCAGCAGTGTTACAGGGACGAACAATGAGCAGTTCTTC
TRBD2	TRBV7-9	TRBJ2-3	NA	CASSPGRGGRADTQYF	TGTGCCAGCAGTCCAGGCCGGGGGGGCCGCGCAGATACGCAGTATTTT
NA	TRBV5-5	TRBJ1-4	few	CASSPYGTNEKLFF	TGTGCCAGCAGCCCGTACGGGACTAATGAAAAACTGTTTTTT
NA	TRBV6-7	TRBJ1-5	NA	CASSRNQPQHF	TGTGCCAGCAGCAGGAATCAGCCCCAGCATTTT
NA	TRBV5-1	TRBJ2-7	NA	CASSPSRTASYEQYF	TGCGCCAGCAGTCCCAGCCGGACAGCCTCCTACGAGCAGTACTTC
NA	TRBV6-1	TRBJ2-7	NA	CASSQRAYEQYF	TGTGCCAGCAGTCAGAGGGCTTACGAGCAGTACTTC
NA	TRBV10-3	TRBJ2-5	NA	CAISESTGGETQYF	TGTGCCATCAGTGAGTCTACCGGGGGAGAGACCCAGTACTTC
NA	TRBV7-9	TRBJ2-7	NA	CASSYLDEGVEQYF	TGTGCCAGCAGCTACCTAGATGAGGGGGTCGAGCAGTACTTC
TRBD1	TRBV5-8	TRBJ1-5	NA	CASSLGYRGDQPQHF	TGTGCCAGCAGCTTGGGGTACAGGGGGGATCAGCCCCAGCATTTT
TRBD2	TRBV7-2	TRBJ2-3	NA	CASSSPPSGGADTQYF	TGTGCCAGCAGCTCCCCCCCTAGCGGGGGGGCTGATACGCAGTATTTT
TRBD1	TRBV10-3	TRBJ2-2	NA	CAISETGGSNTGELFF	TGTGCCATCAGTGAGACAGGGGGCTCGAACACCGGGGAGCTGTTTTTT
NA	TRBV29-1	TRBJ1-2	NA	CSVDHRGGNYGYTF	TGCAGCGTTGACCACCGCGGGGGCAACTATGGCTACACCTTC
TRBD1	TRBV29-1	TRBJ1-1	NA	CSAPSGQGVTEAFF	TGCAGCGCGCCAAGCGGACAGGGTGTGACTGAAGCTTTCTTT
NA	TRBV5-1	TRBJ1-1	NA	CASSLGGQNTEAFF	TGCGCCAGCAGCTTAGGGGGTCAAAACACTGAAGCTTTCTTT
NA	TRBV5-5	TRBJ1-1	NA	CASSPSYRGVYTEAFF	TGTGCCAGCAGCCCATCCTACCGGGGTGTGTACACTGAAGCTTTCTTT
TRBD2	TRBV11-3	TRBJ2-3	NA	CASSLAGGSTDTQYF	TGTGCCAGCAGCTTGGCGGGGGGGAGCACAGATACGCAGTATTTT
NA	TRBV23-1	TRBJ1-6	NA	CASTFQRIYNSPLHF	TGCGCCAGCACCTTCCAGCGGATCTATAATTCACCCCTCCACTTT
TRBD1	TRBV19	TRBJ1-6	NA	CASSMAGGYSPLHF	TGTGCCAGTAGTATGGCAGGGGGTTATTCACCCCTCCACTTT
TRBD1	TRBV5-1	TRBJ1-6	few	CASTRTGPYNSPLHF	TGCGCCAGCACCCGGACAGGGCCCTATAATTCACCCCTCCACTTT
NA	TRBV2	TRBJ1-1	NA	CASSQTEAFF	TGTGCCAGCAGCCAGACTGAAGCTTTCTTT
TRBD2	TRBV6-1	TRBJ2-5	NA	CASRSGLAGLETQYF	TGTGCCAGCAGATCCGGACTAGCGGGGTTGGAGACCCAGTACTTC
TRBD2	TRBV5-1	TRBJ2-3	NA	CASGLAGYTDTQYF	TGCGCCAGCGGACTAGCGGGATACACAGATACGCAGTATTTT
TRBD2	TRBV5-5	TRBJ2-1	NA	CASSRMPILAGGRNEQFF	TGTGCCAGCAGCCGAATGCCAATCCTAGCGGGGGGCCGGAATGAGCAGTTCTTC
TRBD1	TRBV28	TRBJ1-4	NA	CASSSRQGARFEKLFF	TGTGCCAGCAGTTCGCGACAGGGGGCCCGTTTTGAAAAACTGTTTTTT
NA	TRBV19	TRBJ1-2	NA	CASSSPGAGDYGYTF	TGTGCCAGTAGTTCACCAGGGGCCGGGGACTATGGCTACACCTTC
TRBD2	TRBV7-8	TRBJ2-5	NA	CASSLGSWIAGFQETQYF	TGTGCCAGCAGCTTAGGGTCGTGGATAGCGGGATTTCAAGAGACCCAGTACTTC
NA	TRBV4-3	TRBJ1-2	NA	CASSQDIAAAYGYTF	TGCGCCAGCAGCCAAGATATCGCGGCAGCTTATGGCTACACCTTC
TRBD2	TRBV6-4	TRBJ2-5	few	CASSVAGGPEETQYF	TGTGCCAGCAGTGTAGCGGGGGGGCCGGAGGAGACCCAGTACTTC
TRBD2	TRBV5-4	TRBJ2-5	NA	CASSSPLAGGIETQYF	TGTGCCAGCAGCTCCCCCCTAGCGGGGGGGATAGAGACCCAGTACTTC
TRBD2	TRBV6-1	TRBJ2-3	NA	CASSEAAGADTQYF	TGTGCCAGCAGTGAAGCGGCGGGGGCAGATACGCAGTATTTT
NA	TRBV9	TRBJ2-7	few	CASSVGTASSYEQYF	TGTGCCAGCAGCGTAGGGACAGCTAGCTCCTACGAGCAGTACTTC
TRBD1	TRBV7-9	TRBJ1-2	NA	CASSRQGYPSGYTF	TGTGCCAGCAGCCGACAGGGTTATCCGTCGGGCTACACCTTC
TRBD1	TRBV2	TRBJ2-2	NA	CASRGDRSNTGELFF	TGTGCCAGCAGGGGGGACAGGTCGAACACCGGGGAGCTGTTTTTT
NA	TRBV6-1	TRBJ2-2	NA	CASSELQGVGELFF	TGTGCCAGCAGTGAGTTACAGGGCGTCGGGGAGCTGTTTTTT
TRBD1	TRBV5-4	TRBJ2-7	NA	CASGGQNSYEQHF	TGTGCCAGCGGGGGACAGAACTCCTACGAGCAGCACTTC
NA	TRBV12-5	TRBJ1-5	NA	CASGFLNQPQHF	TGTGCTAGTGGTTTTCTCAATCAGCCCCAGCATTTT
NA	TRBV2	TRBJ2-5	NA	CASRVTGRETQYF	TGTGCCAGCAGGGTCACAGGGCGGGAGACCCAGTACTTC
NA	TRBV5-6	TRBJ2-2	NA	CASSLFVAGGTGELFF	TGTGCCAGCAGCTTGTTCGTTGCCGGGGGCACCGGGGAGCTGTTTTTT
NA	TRBV28	TRBJ2-5	NA	CASSSGGNGEETQYF	TGTGCCAGCAGCTCAGGAGGGAACGGGGAAGAGACCCAGTACTTC
TRBD1	TRBV5-1	TRBJ2-7	few	CASSLGQVFNEQYF	TGCGCCAGCAGCCTGGGACAGGTCTTCAACGAGCAGTACTTC